A single sample gave rise to the 29 T cell receptor beta chains below, sequenced in a study of cytomegalovirus exposure and HLA in healthy donors. Measured with immunoSEQ multiplex PCR; TCRdb has only the in-frame clones, and not every one. This table has more than 140,000 clones, 85% to 90% appearing once. What was sequenced was PBMCs. These receptors originate from a woman aged 18-29 years in good health and CMV-seropositive.

This clone was seen only a few times. The rearrangement links TRBV2 to TRBJ2-7; 12 bases are a match to TRBD2. V shed 6 bases and J 2 bases; nucleotides not matched to a gene: 8. The CDR3 runs 16 residues. The germline V gene encodes CDR1 SNHLY and CDR2 FYNNEI. As DNA, the CDR3 is TGTGCCAGCAGAGGTGGGACTAGCGGGTACACCTACGAGCAGTACTTC. Translation: CASRGGTSGYTYEQYF.

The J gene is TRBJ2-4, the V gene TRBV30; tentative D call: TRBD1 (6 bases). CDR3 length: 21 amino acids. V dropped 1 base and J dropped 0 bases, with 28 bases sitting between them. Germline CDR1 GTSNPN, CDR2 SVGIG (reference sequence). CDR3 residues: CAWSGQGPSTYPYIAKNIQYF. Written as DNA, the CDR3 is TGTGCCTGGAGTGGGCAGGGGCCTAGCACATACCCCTACATAGCCAAAAACATTCAGTACTTC.

This chain connects TRBV10-3 to TRBJ1-5; a possible D gene is TRBD1 (6 bases). The V gene's germline CDR1 is ENHRY and CDR2 SYGVKD. CDR3 length: 14 amino acids. Deletions cut 10 bases from V and 1 base from J, with 14 bases between. The DNA of the CDR3 is TGTGCCACTTCACAGGGCCGCAGCAATCAGCCCCAGCATTTT. It translates to CATSQGRSNQPQHF.

The chain is built from TRBV4-1 and TRBJ2-7; 7 bases map to TRBD2. The CDR3 spans 16 residues. The trim removed 0 bases at V and 2 bases at J, leaving 7 bases unmatched. Per the germline V gene, CDR1 is MGHRA and CDR2 is YSYEKL. The CDR3 DNA reads TGCGCCAGCAGCCAAGATCTGGGGGGGAGGGCCTACGAGCAGTACTTC. It specifies CASSQDLGGRAYEQYF.

The J gene is TRBJ2-7, the V gene TRBV19; perhaps TRBD2 as D (5 bases). Trimming shortened V by 3 bases and J by 3 bases, and 15 bases separated the two germline ends. Germline CDR1 reads LNHDA; CDR2 reads SQIVND (reference sequence). The CDR3 length is 15 residues. The CDR3 DNA reads as TGTGCCAGTAGTATCCACCTAACTAGAGACTACGAGCAGTACTTC. Its translation is CASSIHLTRDYEQYF.

The rearrangement uses TRBV9 and TRBJ2-1; 7 positions agree with TRBD1. This CDR3 spans 12 amino acids. The germline CDR1 and CDR2 sequences are SGDLS and YYNGEE. The V gene end was trimmed by 4 bases and the J gene end by 16 bases; junction bases not matched to a gene: 11. The CDR3: CASSTWTGARFF. Here the CDR3 DNA reads TGTGCCAGCAGCACCTGGACAGGAGCGCGTTTCTTC.

CDR3 bases: TGTGCCAGCAGCTTGTCAGGGGGCGGTCAGCCCCAGCATTTT. Translated, it gives CASSLSGGGQPQHF. The rearrangement links TRBV5-6 to TRBJ1-5; TRBD1 aligns across 8 bases. With 1 base clipped from V and 6 bases from J, the junction kept 3 bases outside the gene matches. CDR1 SGHDT and CDR2 YYEEEE come from the germline V gene. This CDR3 is built from 14 residues.

This chain links TRBV11-2 with TRBJ1-1; D gene unclear. CDR3 size: 13 residues. V was clipped by 2 bases and J by 8 bases, with 12 bases between them. Germline CDR1 is SGHAT and CDR2 is FQNNGV. CDR3 DNA sequence: TGTGCCAGCAGCTTACAGGTTGTCGGAGAAGCTTTCTTT. This encodes CASSLQVVGEAFF.

The chain employs TRBV10-3 and TRBJ2-6; the match to TRBD2 covers 7 bases. CDR3 length: 17 residues. V trimming: 6 bases; J trimming: 1 base; junction bases outside the gene matches: 9. CDR1 ENHRY and CDR2 SYGVKD come from the germline V gene. As DNA, the CDR3 is TGTGCCATCAGCGAATCGGGGAGGGCGTCTGGGGCCAACGTCCTGACTTTC. Protein sequence: CAISESGRASGANVLTF.

This chain uses TRBV30 with TRBJ2-4; 7 nucleotides match TRBD1. CDR3 length: 13 residues. Trimming cost V 1 base and J 4 bases; bases outside gene matches: 1. Germline CDR1 and CDR2: GTSNPN and SVGIG (reference sequence). The CDR3 loop is CAWSETGKNIQYF. CDR3 DNA sequence: TGTGCCTGGAGTGAGACAGGGAAAAACATTCAGTACTTC.

J is TRBJ2-7 and V is TRBV11-3; D is unclear. CDR3 length: 11 amino acids. The germline V gene encodes CDR1 SGHNT and CDR2 YENEEA. V lost 5 bases, J lost 4 bases, and 6 bases lay in between. For the CDR3, the DNA is TGTGCCAGCAGCCGCGGATACGAGCAGTACTTC. Translated, it gives CASSRGYEQYF.

The rearrangement uses TRBV7-8 and TRBJ2-1, with 8 positions matching TRBD2. This CDR3 comprises 19 residues. Germline assignment: CDR1 SGHVS and CDR2 FQNEAQ. The V gene end was trimmed by 5 bases and the J gene end by 10 bases; junction bases not matched to a gene: 25. CDR3: CASSHSTGTYIAGFGEQFF. As DNA, the CDR3 is TGTGCCAGCAGCCATTCAACCGGGACTTACATAGCGGGGTTCGGGGAGCAGTTCTTC.

The chain recombines TRBV6-5 with TRBJ2-3; TRBD2 agrees at 9 bases. Germline V gives CDR1 MNHEY, CDR2 SVGAGI. Unmatched junction bases numbered 9, after V lost 10 bases and J lost 7 bases. The CDR3 spans 13 residues. CDR3: CATYSGSVNTQYF. The CDR3 coding sequence is TGTGCCACCTATAGCGGGAGTGTAAATACGCAGTATTTT.

The CDR3 loop reads CASIKGGRYGYTF. CDR3 bases: TGTGCCAGCATAAAAGGGGGAAGGTATGGCTACACCTTC. The V gene is TRBV28, the J gene TRBJ1-2; possibly TRBD1 for D (6 bases). The CDR3 contains 13 residues. V lost 7 bases and J 5 bases, leaving 14 bases between the germline ends. The V gene's germline CDR1 is MDHEN and CDR2 SYDVKM.

The chain uses TRBV7-3 and TRBJ2-3, with D tentatively TRBD2 (5 bases). Germline lookup yields CDR1 SGHTA and CDR2 FQGTGA. V lost 5 bases, J lost 6 bases, and 18 bases lay in between. This CDR3 is 15 amino acids long. The CDR3 DNA is TGTGCCAGCAGCCGGGCGGGCATACGTGCCGATACGCAGTATTTT. Its translation is CASSRAGIRADTQYF.

This clone was recorded once. The chain is built from TRBV5-1 and TRBJ2-7, with a tentative D call TRBD2 (5 bases). This CDR3 comprises 15 residues. Germline V CDR1 and CDR2: SGHRS, YFSETQ. V lost 3 bases, J lost 3 bases, and 16 bases lay in between. The CDR3 reads CASSSSWNTYYEQYF. The CDR3 DNA reads TGCGCCAGCAGCTCTAGCTGGAACACTTACTACGAGCAGTACTTC.

This chain connects TRBV11-2 to TRBJ2-7; D uncertain. CDR1 and CDR2 (germline): SGHAT, FQNNGV. The CDR3 has 12 amino acids. V shed 5 bases and J shed 6 bases, with 11 bases lying between them. The CDR3 sequence is CASSLQVAEQYF. CDR3 bases: TGTGCCAGCAGCCTGCAGGTTGCCGAGCAGTACTTC.

The chain combines TRBV30 with TRBJ2-5, with D perhaps TRBD1 (6 bases). This CDR3 is built from 17 residues. In germline, CDR1 is GTSNPN, CDR2 SVGIG (reference sequence). The ends were cut back, 2 bases at V and 0 bases at J, with 19 bases in the middle. The CDR3 DNA is TGTGCCTGGAGTACAGGGACCTCCGATCCGTACCAAGAGACCCAGTACTTC. It translates to CAWSTGTSDPYQETQYF. Full variable domain (missing parts from reference TRBV30 and TRBJ2-5): SQTIHQWPATLVQPVGSPLSLECTVEGTSNPNLYWYRQAAGRGLQLLFYSVGIGQISSEVPQNLSASRPQDRQFILSSKKLLLSDSGFYLCAWSTGTSDPYQETQYFGPGTRLLVL.

The CDR3 coding sequence is TGTGCCAGCAGCGGAGCGGGATCCGCCTACGAGCAGTACTTC. Translation: CASSGAGSAYEQYF. The chain uses TRBV9 and TRBJ2-7; 7 bases fit TRBD2. J was trimmed by 2 bases and V by 3 bases; bases with no gene match: 5. Germline V gene sequence: CDR1 SGDLS, CDR2 YYNGEE. The CDR3 totals 14 residues.

The chain employs TRBV5-1 and TRBJ2-7; D is ambiguous. The CDR3 length is 12 residues. Between the trimmed V and J ends, which lost 6 bases and 0 bases, there was a span of 7 bases. CDR1 and CDR2 from the germline V gene are SGHRS and YFSETQ. CDR3 sequence (DNA): TGCGCCAGCAAGAGTAGCTCCTACGAGCAGTACTTC. Its protein product is CASKSSSYEQYF.

The chain is built from TRBV9 and TRBJ2-4, with TRBD1 matching over 9 bases. The CDR3 is 15 amino acids. The germline V gene encodes CDR1 SGDLS and CDR2 YYNGEE. V trimming: 3 bases; J trimming: 9 bases; junction bases outside the gene matches: 10. CDR3 in amino acids: CASSARTGERGIQYF. CDR3 in DNA: TGTGCCAGCAGCGCCCGGACAGGGGAGAGGGGCATTCAGTACTTC.

V usage is TRBV5-6 and J usage is TRBJ2-3; D is ambiguous. From germline, CDR1 is SGHDT and CDR2 YYEEEE. V was trimmed by 0 bases and J by 6 bases, leaving 14 bases between them. This CDR3 is built from 15 residues. For the CDR3, the DNA is TGTGCCAGCAGCTTGGTCGTCGGTGCAGGCGATACGCAGTATTTT. This translates into CASSLVVGAGDTQYF.

The DNA for the CDR3 is TGTGCCAGCATTAATAGGGCGGGCGGTACGCAGTATTTT. Translating it yields CASINRAGGTQYF. This chain joins TRBV6-6 and TRBJ2-3; possible D gene TRBD2, 5 bases. The germline V gene encodes CDR1 MNHNY and CDR2 SVGAGI (reference sequence). Trimming removed 7 bases at V and 8 bases at J, with 16 bases between. This CDR3 is 13 amino acids long.

V and J are TRBV19 and TRBJ2-7, with D possibly TRBD1 on 5 matching bases. V was pared by 1 base and J by 7 bases, with 11 bases between. The CDR3 is made up of 13 amino acids. Germline V gives CDR1 LNHDA, CDR2 SQIVND (reference sequence). As DNA, the CDR3 is TGTGCCAGTAGTATAGGTCCAGGGTGGGAGCAGTACTTC. Translated: CASSIGPGWEQYF.

The chain couples TRBV15 to TRBJ2-6; possible D gene TRBD2, 6 bases. The CDR3 extends over 15 amino acids. Germline V lookup: CDR1 LNHNV, CDR2 YYDKDF (reference sequence). Trimming removed 3 bases at V and 1 base at J, with 7 bases between. The CDR3 DNA reads as TGTGCCACCAGCAGCGCGGGATCTGGGGCCAACGTCCTGACTTTC. This translates into CATSSAGSGANVLTF.

The rearrangement uses TRBV27 and TRBJ2-3, with 12 bases lining up with TRBD2. V trimming: 6 bases; J trimming: 0 bases; junction bases outside the gene matches: 4. Germline CDR1 is MNHEY and CDR2 is SMNVEV (reference sequence). The CDR3 spans 16 residues. This CDR3 is CASRPLAGGSTDTQYF. In DNA form, the CDR3 reads TGTGCCAGCAGACCACTAGCGGGAGGTAGCACAGATACGCAGTATTTT.

This clone has a handful of counts. The chain has TRBV5-1 and TRBJ2-7; D is possibly TRBD1 (6 bases). The CDR3 has 13 amino acids. Between the trimmed V and J ends, which lost 5 bases and 0 bases, there was a span of 9 bases. Germline V gene data show CDR1 as SGHRS and CDR2 as YFSETQ. The CDR3 nucleotides read TGCGCCAGCAGTATAGGGGGCTCCTACGAGCAGTACTTC. Protein product: CASSIGGSYEQYF.

This clone was picked up a small number of times. V is TRBV5-4 and J is TRBJ2-5, with 8 bases matching TRBD2. Germline V gene data show CDR1 as SGHNT and CDR2 as YYREEE (reference sequence). The trim removed 2 bases at V and 5 bases at J, leaving 5 bases unmatched. The CDR3 is made up of 14 amino acids. The CDR3 reads CASSLREGRETQYF. Here the CDR3 DNA reads TGTGCCAGCAGCTTACGGGAGGGCCGTGAGACCCAGTACTTC. Combining the CDR3 with reference TRBV5-4 and TRBJ2-5 gives the whole variable domain ETGVTQSPTHLIKTRGQQVTLRCSSQSGHNTVSWYQQALGQGPQFIFQYYREEENGRGNFPPRFSGLQFPNYSSELNVNALELDDSALYLCASSLREGRETQYFGPGTRLLVL.

J is TRBJ2-7 and V is TRBV30; 10 bases are a match to TRBD1. Looked up from germline, CDR1 is GTSNPN and CDR2 is SVGIG (reference sequence). The junction had 10 bases not matched to a gene; V was cut back by 4 bases and J by 4 bases. CDR3 length equals 15 residues. The CDR3 nucleotides are TGTGCCTGGACGCTGAAGGGACAGGGGTATTACGAGCAGTACTTC. Its translation: CAWTLKGQGYYEQYF.